Each of the 28 T cell receptor beta chains below was sequenced from the same sample in a study of blood T cell repertoires in COVID-19. The protocol was immunoSEQ multiplex PCR, while the TCRdb copy is restricted to in-frame clones and leaves out a portion. The profile shows approximately 260,000 clones, approximately 83% of them singletons. What was sequenced was peripheral blood. Receptors originate from a woman in her seventies with acute or convalescent COVID-19.

The chain combines TRBV5-1 with TRBJ1-1; 8 positions agree with TRBD1. The CDR3 loop spans 15 amino acids. Germline V gene lookup returns CDR1 SGHRS and CDR2 YFSETQ. V shed 4 bases, J shed 1 base, and the junction held 6 bases outside the gene matches. The CDR3 loop is CASSTGQGRNTEAFF. The CDR3 DNA reads TGCGCCAGCAGCACAGGACAGGGAAGGAACACTGAAGCTTTCTTT.

This sequence joins TRBV18 and TRBJ1-2; D possibly corresponds to TRBD1 (6 bases). There are 15 residues in the CDR3. Germline assignment: CDR1 KGHSH and CDR2 LQKENI. Trimming removed 0 bases at V and 4 bases at J, with 12 bases between. For the CDR3, the DNA is TGTGCCAGCTCACCACCGAACAGGGAAAGCTATGGCTACACCTTC. Its translation: CASSPPNRESYGYTF.

This rearrangement joins TRBV6-5 to TRBJ1-2; D not certain. Trimming took 4 bases from V and 8 from J, leaving 20 bases between them. The CDR3 covers 15 residues. Germline CDR1 MNHEY, CDR2 SVGAGI. This CDR3 reads CASSSTESPGEGYTF. The DNA for the CDR3 is TGTGCCAGCAGTTCCACTGAATCACCCGGGGAAGGCTACACCTTC.

This rearrangement joins TRBV18 to TRBJ2-7, with D perhaps matching TRBD1 (6 bases). The CDR3 length is 12 residues. Germline V gene data show CDR1 as KGHSH and CDR2 as LQKENI. The V gene lost 4 bases and the J gene lost 2 bases, with 6 bases spanning the gap. The CDR3 nucleotides read TGTGCCAGCTCACGGGGGCCCTACGAGCAGTACTTC. The encoded protein is CASSRGPYEQYF.

CDR3 loop: CASSGTGGPLEQYF. DNA for the CDR3: TGTGCCAGCAGCGGGACAGGGGGGCCTCTCGAGCAGTACTTC. The V and J genes are TRBV6-5 and TRBJ2-7; TRBD1 matches at 11 bases. Germline V CDR1 and CDR2: MNHEY, SVGAGI. Trimming at V came to 6 bases and at J to 6 bases, leaving 7 bases not matched to a gene. CDR3 size: 14 residues.

V and J are TRBV19 and TRBJ1-2, with D possibly TRBD1 on 5 matching bases. CDR1 LNHDA and CDR2 SQIVND come from the germline V gene (reference sequence). The length of the CDR3 is 17 residues. V was cut by 2 bases and J by 3 bases, with 19 bases left in between. For the CDR3, the DNA is TGTGCCAGTAGTATATCCGAGACAGAAAAAATTTACTATGGCTACACCTTC. Amino acid sequence: CASSISETEKIYYGYTF.

CDR3 amino acids: CASSPPGGGYGYTF. CDR3 nucleotide sequence: TGTGCCAGCAGCCCGCCAGGGGGCGGGTATGGCTACACCTTC. The chain has TRBV4-2 and TRBJ1-2; 8 nucleotides align to TRBD1. V lost 4 bases and J lost 5; bases outside the gene matches: 6. This CDR3 has 14 amino acids. Germline V gene sequence: CDR1 LGHNA, CDR2 YNFKEQ.

The chain is built from TRBV15 and TRBJ2-7; 13 bases are shared with TRBD2. The V segment lost 1 base and the J segment 5 bases; nucleotides outside the gene matches: 2. The CDR3 is made up of 15 amino acids. The germline V gene has CDR1 LNHNV and CDR2 YYDKDF (reference sequence). The CDR3 loop is CATSRATSGGNEQYF. The CDR3 coding sequence is TGTGCCACCAGCAGAGCGACTAGCGGGGGGAACGAGCAGTACTTC.

The chain employs TRBV10-3 and TRBJ1-2; 10 nucleotides align to TRBD1. The CDR3 is made up of 15 amino acids. The germline V gene has CDR1 ENHRY and CDR2 SYGVKD. Losses at the gene ends were 6 bases for V and 3 bases for J; bases not matched to a gene: 7. CDR3 region: CAIRPGTGEDYGYTF. The CDR3 nucleotides read TGTGCCATCAGGCCCGGGACAGGGGAGGACTATGGCTACACCTTC.

The chain employs TRBV7-2 and TRBJ1-5, with no clear D. Germline CDR1 and CDR2: SGHTA and FQGNSA. This CDR3 has 14 amino acids. With 4 bases removed from V and 8 bases from J, the gap between germline ends came to 15 bases. The CDR3 is CASSSSQQGEPQHF. The CDR3 region has the DNA TGTGCCAGCAGCTCCTCCCAGCAAGGAGAGCCCCAGCATTTT. The full variable domain, completed using reference TRBV7-2 and TRBJ1-5, is GAGVSQSPSNKVTEKGKDVELRCDPISGHTALYWYRQSLGQGLEFLIYFQGNSAPDKSGLPSDRFSAERTGGSVSTLTIQRTQQEDSAVYLCASSSSQQGEPQHFGDGTRLSIL.

V gene TRBV9 combines with J gene TRBJ2-1, with TRBD2 matching 9 bases. The CDR3 extends over 15 amino acids. Germline CDR1 reads SGDLS; CDR2 reads YYNGEE. V lost 2 bases, J lost 5 bases, and 5 bases stayed unmatched. This CDR3 is CASSVSSGAHNEQFF. For the CDR3, the DNA is TGTGCCAGCAGCGTTTCTAGCGGGGCCCACAATGAGCAGTTCTTC.

The genes are TRBV7-2 and TRBJ1-1, with TRBD1 matching 8 bases. Germline V gene data show CDR1 as SGHTA and CDR2 as FQGNSA. J lost 4 bases, V lost 4 bases, and 8 bases had no gene match. The CDR3 contains 15 residues. The CDR3 DNA reads as TGTGCCAGCAGCTCACAGACAGGGGTTGGCACTGAAGCTTTCTTT. It encodes CASSSQTGVGTEAFF.

The rearrangement links TRBV9 to TRBJ1-1, with 7 bases lining up with TRBD1. Trimming cost V 5 bases and J 7 bases; bases outside gene matches: 2. This CDR3 has 11 residues. The V gene's germline CDR1 is SGDLS and CDR2 YYNGEE. In DNA, the CDR3 is TGTGCCAGCAGGGGGGACAGTGAAGCTTTCTTT. It is translated as CASRGDSEAFF.

This clone has only one observation. The chain uses TRBV2 and TRBJ2-7, with D perhaps TRBD1 (5 bases). This CDR3 is 15 amino acids long. The V gene's germline CDR1 is SNHLY and CDR2 FYNNEI. Trimming removed 8 bases from V and 3 bases from J, with 20 bases in between. The CDR3 region is CASLWGIPPYYEQYF. In nucleotides, the CDR3 is TGTGCCAGCCTCTGGGGCATACCGCCGTACTACGAGCAGTACTTC.

The chain links TRBV7-3 to TRBJ1-1, with D perhaps TRBD1 (6 bases). Germline V gene data show CDR1 as SGHTA and CDR2 as FQGTGA. CDR3 length equals 16 residues. The V end lost 5 bases, the J end lost 0 bases, and 16 bases lay between the germline ends. The CDR3 bases are TGTGCCAGCAGCCCGGACGGGCAGGGGATGAACACTGAAGCTTTCTTT. Translating gives CASSPDGQGMNTEAFF.

The chain carries TRBV2 and TRBJ1-1; D call uncertain. The CDR3 sequence is 15 residues long. Trimming pared 0 bases from V and 1 base from J, leaving 9 bases between. The germline gives CDR1 SNHLY, CDR2 FYNNEI. The DNA for the CDR3 is TGTGCCAGCAGTGAAGCGAGATCGGGGAACACTGAAGCTTTCTTT. It specifies CASSEARSGNTEAFF.

In this sample, this clone turned up a few times. This chain uses TRBV6-1 with TRBJ2-7; D is uncertain. Germline V gene sequence: CDR1 MNHNS, CDR2 SASEGT. Trimming shortened V by 2 bases and J by 7 bases, and 18 bases separated the two germline ends. The CDR3 totals 15 residues. The CDR3 bases are TGTGCCAGCAGTGAACTGCGAGCTGATGTCTTTGAGCAGTACTTC. This translates into CASSELRADVFEQYF.

The chain joins TRBV5-1 to TRBJ2-3, with D perhaps TRBD1 (7 bases). In germline, CDR1 is SGHRS, CDR2 YFSETQ. The CDR3 consists of 16 residues. V lost 5 bases and J lost 2, with 18 bases in between. The DNA for the CDR3 is TGCGCCAGCAGGGAGGGGGCTTCTTCCCCCACAGATACGCAGTATTTT. Protein sequence: CASREGASSPTDTQYF.

The chain uses TRBV5-4 and TRBJ1-1, with D uncertain. This CDR3 is built from 15 residues. Germline CDR1 SGHNT, CDR2 YYREEE (reference sequence). Trimming left V 2 bases short and J 0 bases short, with 11 bases between. CDR3 loop: CASSFGGNVNTEAFF. The CDR3 DNA follows: TGTGCCAGCAGCTTTGGCGGGAATGTGAACACTGAAGCTTTCTTT.

The rearrangement links TRBV5-8 to TRBJ1-6; the D is unclear. V was cut by 4 bases and J by 9 bases, with 17 bases left in between. There are 15 residues in the CDR3. Germline lookup yields CDR1 SGHTS and CDR2 YDEGEE. CDR3 sequence reads: CASSLVTTRGSPLHF. The CDR3 DNA reads as TGTGCCAGCAGCCTTGTTACGACACGGGGTTCACCCCTCCACTTT.

The genes are TRBV12-5 and TRBJ1-1; 11 bases map to TRBD1. The germline V gene encodes CDR1 LGHNT and CDR2 FRNRAP. V lost 2 bases to trimming and J lost 10 bases; unmatched junction nucleotides: 9. There are 15 residues in the CDR3. CDR3 bases: TGTGCTAGTGGTTTGAGTTCCGGACAGGGGGCGCGAGCTTTCTTT. Protein sequence: CASGLSSGQGARAFF.

This chain links TRBV5-4 with TRBJ1-1, with D perhaps matching TRBD1 (6 bases). The germline CDR1 and CDR2 sequences are SGHNT and YYREEE (reference sequence). V was shortened by 8 bases and J by 7 bases, with 18 bases between the two germline ends. The CDR3 is 13 residues long. CDR3 loop: CASRTGLDLEAFF. DNA of the CDR3: TGTGCCAGTAGAACAGGGCTGGACCTTGAAGCTTTCTTT.

This clone came up a few times. This chain connects TRBV3-1 (or the pseudogene TRBV3-2) to TRBJ1-1, with D possibly matching TRBD1 (5 bases). CDR3 length equals 13 residues. With 0 bases removed from V and 6 bases from J, the gap between germline ends came to 8 bases. Germline CDR1 LGHDT, CDR2 YNNKEL (reference sequence). The chain's CDR3 is CASSQEGGAEAFF. Here the CDR3 DNA reads TGTGCCAGCAGCCAAGAGGGGGGAGCTGAAGCTTTCTTT.

The CDR3 DNA follows: TGTGCCAGCAGCCAAAAGGGACAGGCACTCAAGGGGTCTCCCTCTGGAAACACCATATATTTT. Its translation: CASSQKGQALKGSPSGNTIYF. The gene calls are TRBV16 and TRBJ1-3; TRBD1 agrees at 8 bases. Germline CDR1 is KGHSY and CDR2 is FQNENV. The length of the CDR3 is 21 residues. The trim removed 2 bases at V and 0 bases at J, leaving 18 bases unmatched.

The chain employs TRBV5-6 and TRBJ2-3; a weak D match, TRBD1 (6 bases). CDR3 size: 15 residues. Trimming pared 2 bases from V and 2 bases from J, leaving 12 bases between. Germline V gives CDR1 SGHDT, CDR2 YYEEEE. The CDR3 region is CASSFPGVVTDTQYF. CDR3 in DNA: TGTGCCAGCAGCTTTCCAGGGGTCGTCACAGATACGCAGTATTTT.

The chain combines TRBV7-8 with TRBJ1-5; D gene uncertain. V gave up 4 bases and J gave up 1 base, with 8 bases separating them. The CDR3 contains 14 residues. Germline assignment: CDR1 SGHVS and CDR2 FQNEAQ. In DNA form, the CDR3 reads TGTGCCAGCAGCTACGGTCGGAGCAATCAGCCCCAGCATTTT. Protein product: CASSYGRSNQPQHF.

The chain employs TRBV19 and TRBJ1-5, with no clear D. V was pared by 5 bases and J by 0 bases, with 14 bases between. This CDR3 has 16 amino acids. Germline CDR1 reads LNHDA; CDR2 reads SQIVND (reference sequence). The CDR3 sequence is CASSSRSGYSNQPQHF. The CDR3 nucleotides read TGTGCCAGTAGTTCCCGTTCCGGGTATAGCAATCAGCCCCAGCATTTT. Complete variable domain (other parts from reference TRBV19 and TRBJ1-5): DGGITQSPKYLFRKEGQNVTLSCEQNLNHDAMYWYRQDPGQGLRLIYYSQIVNDFQKGDIAEGYSVSREKKESFPLTVTSAQKNPTAFYLCASSSRSGYSNQPQHFGDGTRLSIL.

The V call is TRBV10-1, the J call TRBJ2-5, with 9 bases matching TRBD2. CDR1 WNHNN and CDR2 SYGVQD come from the germline V gene (reference sequence). V shed 6 bases and J 5 bases; nucleotides not matched to a gene: 7. CDR3 length: 14 amino acids. The CDR3 DNA reads as TGCGCCAGCAGAGCGGGGGGTCCCCACGAGACCCAGTACTTC. This gives the protein CASRAGGPHETQYF.